The clone carrying this T cell receptor (beta chain) was counted between two and nine times. The TCRbeta library was prepared with unique molecular identifiers. Using its own MiXCR run on the PCR reads, TCRdb lists one record per CDR3 protein. The table has more than 550,000 distinct CDR3 sequences, about 10% seen once. The sample belongs to a study of T-cell reconstitution after alpha-beta-depleted transplantation in children. Germline assignment: CDR1 SGHRS and CDR2 YFSETQ. The CDR3 has 14 residues. Between the trimmed V and J ends, which lost 4 bases and 6 bases, there was a span of 14 bases. Sequenced here: PBMCs from the stem cell graft donor, sampled from the stem cell graft. V and J are TRBV5-1 and TRBJ2-1; possible D gene TRBD2, 6 bases. This sequence was found in a human donor who donated a stem cell graft to a child with acute myeloid leukemia. The CDR3 DNA follows: TGCGCCAGCAGCCTCGGGAGTGTGGGCAATGAGCAGTTCTTC. This codes for CASSLGSVGNEQFF.